The clone carrying this TCR beta chain appeared a few times. V shed 6 bases and J 4 bases; nucleotides not matched to a gene: 9. CDR3 length: 15 amino acids. TCRdb analysed the RT-PCR reads with MiXCR anew, one entry per CDR3 protein. The sample consists of tens of thousands of distinct CDR3 sequences, approximately 49% of them appearing once. These data are taken from a study of patients and donors after allogeneic stem cell transplantation. The sequencing sample was made of blood, either unsorted or a sorted T cell fraction (not recorded which). The rearrangement joins TRBV12-3 or TRBV12-4 to TRBJ1-1, with 9 positions matching TRBD1. The TCR originated in a human donor who was either an allogeneic HSCT recipient or a stem cell or donor lymphocyte infusion donor (not recorded which). It is not recorded whose cells these are; they may come from a transplant donor. The CDR3 sequence is CASSHLGQGFTEAFF. CDR3 nucleotide sequence: TGTGCCAGCAGCCACCTAGGACAGGGGTTCACTGAAGCTTTCTTT.